Reported below is one TCR beta chain. These data come from a study of OX40 agonist ivuxolimab in advanced cancers. Study background: With a range of roughly 20 to 80, age averaged approximately 55 years, and around 80% were male.

The CDR3 loop spans 12 amino acids. Trimming took 6 bases from V and 2 from J, leaving 7 bases between them. Germline V gene sequence: CDR1 SGHRS, CDR2 YFSETQ. Libraries were prepared by immunoSEQ multiplex PCR; TCRdb keeps only in-frame clonotypes and omits some of them. The sample has under 45,000 clones; approximately 80% are singletons. This sequence originates from an adult with an advanced solid tumor such as melanoma, head and neck, liver or kidney cancer. The specimen was CD4+ or CD8+ T cells sorted from blood, collected in a trial of the OX40 agonist ivuxolimab. The V gene is TRBV5-1, the J gene TRBJ2-3; D gene unclear. The CDR3 is CASTANTDTQYF. In nucleotides, the CDR3 is TGCGCCAGCACCGCGAACACAGATACGCAGTATTTT. The full variable domain, completed using reference TRBV5-1 and TRBJ2-3, is KAGVTQTPRYLIKTRGQQVTLSCSPISGHRSVSWYQQTPGQGLQFLFEYFSETQRNKGNFPGRFSGRQFSNSRSEMNVSTLELGDSALYLCASTANTDTQYFGPGTRLTVL.